A selection of T cell receptor beta chains follows, all from one sample in a study of technical replicates of blood from a few donors. The repertoire was sequenced with immunoSEQ multiplex PCR; TCRdb's copy has only in-frame clones and lacks some. The table shows approximately 79,000 clones, with approximately 96% occurring only once. Input material: T cells isolated from PBMCs. The source is a human donor in good health. Both conserved end residues are part of each CDR3. D genes are given only for firm matches. Size tells how often a clone was seen (once, few, many) or the class of an expanded clone, and some rows leave it out.

TRBD1	TRBV5-4	NA	TRBJ2-1	TGTGCCAGCAGCGCCCGGACAGGGATTGGCAATGAGCAGTTCTTC	CASSARTGIGNEQFF
NA	TRBV14	NA	TRBJ2-7	TGTGCCAGCAGCCTCGGGTACCTCGAGCAGTACTTC	CASSLGYLEQYF
TRBD2	TRBV13	NA	TRBJ2-5	TGTGCCAGCAGCTTAATGCCTAGCGGGGGCCCCTCCGTGACCCAGTACTTC	CASSLMPSGGPSVTQYF
TRBD1	TRBV6-5	NA	TRBJ1-5	TGTGCCAGCCGGGCAGGGGGCGGAGGTCAGCCCCAGCATTTT	CASRAGGGGQPQHF
NA	TRBV9	NA	TRBJ2-3	TGTGCCAGCAGCGTAGGTGTGGGGGGGCCCACAGATACGCAGTATTTT	CASSVGVGGPTDTQYF
NA	TRBV4-1	NA	TRBJ2-1	TGCGCCAGCAGCCAAGCGGACTTCTCCCCGCTCAATGAGCAGTTCTTC	CASSQADFSPLNEQFF
NA	TRBV18	NA	TRBJ2-4	TGTGCCAGCTCACCGGTATTGAGTTACGAGCGACAAAACATTCAGTACTTC	CASSPVLSYERQNIQYF
TRBD1	TRBV4-1	once	TRBJ2-7	TGCGCCAGCAGCCCTCGGACAGGGGGCCTGGGGAGCTCCTACGAGCAGTACTTC	CASSPRTGGLGSSYEQYF
TRBD1	TRBV29-1	NA	TRBJ1-1	TGCAGCGCTGAAGGACAGGGGGGGACTGAAGCTTTCTTT	CSAEGQGGTEAFF
NA	TRBV29-1	NA	TRBJ2-7	TGCAGCGTGGGAGCGTCTTCTTACGAGCAGTACTTC	CSVGASSYEQYF
TRBD2	TRBV7-9	NA	TRBJ2-5	TGTGCCTCTGGGGGAAGCGGGGGAGGAGAGACCCAGTACTTC	CASGGSGGGETQYF
TRBD1	TRBV5-4	once	TRBJ2-7	TGTGCCAGCAGCCCTGACAGGGTCCGCTACGAGCAGTACTTC	CASSPDRVRYEQYF
TRBD1	TRBV5-6	NA	TRBJ1-3	TGTGCCAGCAGCTCCCCGGTCGTCGGACAGGGAAGAAACACCATATATTTT	CASSSPVVGQGRNTIYF
TRBD2	TRBV9	NA	TRBJ2-1	TGTGCCAGCAGCGGCGCCCCTAGCGGGGGGACCTCCTACAATGAGCAGTTCTTC	CASSGAPSGGTSYNEQFF
NA	TRBV28	once	TRBJ1-1	TGTGCCAGCTACTTTACTGAAGCTTTCTTT	CASYFTEAFF
NA	TRBV5-4	NA	TRBJ2-7	TGTGCCAGCAGCTTGAAGAGCTCCTACGAGCAGTACTTC	CASSLKSSYEQYF
NA	TRBV30	NA	TRBJ2-4	TGTGCCTGGACTGGGGCGGCCAAAAACATTCAGTACTTC	CAWTGAAKNIQYF
NA	TRBV11-2	NA	TRBJ1-1	TGTGCCAGCAGCAGACAGGTTCACACTGAAGCTTTCTTT	CASSRQVHTEAFF
NA	TRBV20-1	NA	TRBJ2-7	TGCAGTGCCAAGACTTCCTACGAGCAGTACTTC	CSAKTSYEQYF
NA	TRBV7-8	NA	TRBJ1-2	TGTGCCAGCAGCTTCCGTAAGGGGTCAGCAAGCTATGGCTACACCTTC	CASSFRKGSASYGYTF